These T cell receptor beta chains were read from a single sample in a study of blood T cells in healthy people across ages. From the 5' RACE reads, TCRdb called clonotypes with MiXCR, one entry per CDR3 protein. The data hold more than 700,000 distinct CDR3 sequences, with about 42% observed a single time. Sequenced: blood. The receptor source for this set is an elderly man in good health. The CDR3 runs from the conserved cysteine through the conserved F or W. D genes are given only for firm matches. Some rows have no size entry. The others give once, few or many, or a class for an expanded clone.

clone_size: few; d_call: -; v_call: TRBV3-1; j_call: TRBJ2-7; cdr3_aa: CASSQMEVSYEQYF; cdr3_nt: TGTGCCAGCAGCCAGATGGAAGTATCGTACGAGCAGTACTTC
clone_size: -; d_call: -; v_call: TRBV12-5; j_call: TRBJ2-5; cdr3_aa: CASGLDETQYF; cdr3_nt: TGTGCTAGTGGTTTGGATGAGACCCAGTACTTC
clone_size: few; d_call: -; v_call: TRBV29-1; j_call: TRBJ1-2; cdr3_aa: CSVGRVDGYTF; cdr3_nt: TGCAGCGTTGGCAGGGTCGATGGCTACACCTTC
clone_size: -; d_call: -; v_call: TRBV7-3; j_call: TRBJ1-2; cdr3_aa: CASSFAANYGYTF; cdr3_nt: TGTGCCAGCAGCTTCGCGGCGAACTATGGCTACACCTTC
clone_size: few; d_call: TRBD2; v_call: TRBV2; j_call: TRBJ2-1; cdr3_aa: CASKGQGLTSGKDSSYNEQFF; cdr3_nt: TGTGCCAGCAAGGGACAGGGTTTGACTAGCGGGAAGGACAGCTCCTACAATGAGCAGTTCTTC
clone_size: -; d_call: TRBD2; v_call: TRBV10-3; j_call: TRBJ2-3; cdr3_aa: CAIRPTSGAYTDTQYF; cdr3_nt: TGTGCCATCAGGCCGACTAGCGGGGCCTACACAGATACGCAGTATTTT
clone_size: -; d_call: -; v_call: TRBV7-2; j_call: TRBJ2-1; cdr3_aa: CASSVRGARNEQFF; cdr3_nt: TGTGCCAGCAGCGTAAGGGGGGCTCGGAATGAGCAGTTCTTC
clone_size: once; d_call: -; v_call: TRBV14; j_call: TRBJ1-6; cdr3_aa: CASSQYQAPGRSPLHF; cdr3_nt: TGTGCCAGCAGCCAATACCAGGCGCCAGGCCGCTCACCCCTCCACTTT
clone_size: once; d_call: -; v_call: TRBV12-3/TRBV12-4; j_call: TRBJ2-7; cdr3_aa: CASGWGGSYEQYF; cdr3_nt: TGTGCCAGCGGGTGGGGCGGCTCCTACGAGCAGTACTTC
clone_size: once; d_call: TRBD2; v_call: TRBV7-9; j_call: TRBJ2-1; cdr3_aa: CASSGTSGNIHNEQFF; cdr3_nt: TGTGCCAGCAGCGGGACTAGCGGGAACATTCACAATGAGCAGTTCTTC
clone_size: -; d_call: TRBD2; v_call: TRBV7-8; j_call: TRBJ2-7; cdr3_aa: CASSVHGLAEDYEQYF; cdr3_nt: TGTGCCAGCAGCGTACACGGACTAGCGGAGGACTACGAGCAGTACTTC
clone_size: -; d_call: TRBD2; v_call: TRBV24-1; j_call: TRBJ2-3; cdr3_aa: CATSLGGERITDTQYF; cdr3_nt: TGTGCCACCAGCCTGGGAGGGGAGAGGATCACAGATACGCAGTATTTT
clone_size: few; d_call: TRBD2; v_call: TRBV9; j_call: TRBJ2-1; cdr3_aa: CASSDQLAANEQFF; cdr3_nt: TGTGCCAGCAGCGACCAGCTAGCGGCCAATGAGCAGTTCTTC
clone_size: -; d_call: -; v_call: TRBV2; j_call: TRBJ1-4; cdr3_aa: CASSEFSRSNEKLFF; cdr3_nt: TGTGCCAGCAGTGAATTTAGCAGAAGTAATGAAAAACTGTTTTTT
clone_size: -; d_call: -; v_call: TRBV27; j_call: TRBJ2-3; cdr3_aa: CASSLSNEDTQYF; cdr3_nt: TGTGCCAGCAGTTTATCTAACGAAGATACGCAGTATTTT
clone_size: -; d_call: -; v_call: TRBV29-1; j_call: TRBJ2-1; cdr3_aa: CSVTRARGNNEQFF; cdr3_nt: TGCAGCGTAACCAGGGCCAGGGGTAACAATGAGCAGTTCTTC
clone_size: -; d_call: TRBD1; v_call: TRBV5-1; j_call: TRBJ2-1; cdr3_aa: CASSSTGGTYEQFF; cdr3_nt: TGCGCCAGCAGCTCAACAGGGGGGACCTACGAGCAGTTCTTC
clone_size: -; d_call: -; v_call: TRBV7-9; j_call: TRBJ2-7; cdr3_aa: CASSLGGPLPYEQYF; cdr3_nt: TGTGCCAGCAGCCTTGGCGGGCCGCTACCCTACGAGCAGTACTTC
clone_size: -; d_call: TRBD2; v_call: TRBV12-5; j_call: TRBJ2-1; cdr3_aa: CASGRTSGYNEQFF; cdr3_nt: TGTGCTAGTGGTCGAACTAGCGGATACAATGAGCAGTTCTTC
clone_size: -; d_call: -; v_call: TRBV4-1; j_call: TRBJ2-7; cdr3_aa: CASSQDRWRDYEQYF; cdr3_nt: TGCGCCAGCAGCCAAGATCGGTGGAGAGACTACGAGCAGTACTTC
clone_size: -; d_call: -; v_call: TRBV28; j_call: TRBJ2-7; cdr3_aa: CASSSGGQAYEQYF; cdr3_nt: TGTGCCAGCTCGTCTGGGGGCCAGGCCTACGAGCAGTACTTC
clone_size: -; d_call: TRBD1; v_call: TRBV18; j_call: TRBJ2-7; cdr3_aa: CASSPRTGETEQYF; cdr3_nt: TGTGCCAGCTCACCCCGGACAGGGGAGACCGAGCAGTACTTC
clone_size: -; d_call: -; v_call: TRBV27; j_call: TRBJ1-6; cdr3_aa: CASSSRENSPLHF; cdr3_nt: TGTGCCAGCAGTTCACGAGAAAATTCACCCCTCCACTTT
clone_size: once; d_call: TRBD1; v_call: TRBV9; j_call: TRBJ2-7; cdr3_aa: CASSPQQGNLGCEQYF; cdr3_nt: TGTGCCAGCAGCCCACAACAGGGGAATCTAGGCTGCGAGCAGTACTTC
clone_size: few; d_call: TRBD1; v_call: TRBV27; j_call: TRBJ1-4; cdr3_aa: CASRLQGVNEKLFF; cdr3_nt: TGTGCCAGCAGGTTACAGGGGGTTAATGAAAAACTGTTTTTT
clone_size: -; d_call: -; v_call: TRBV11-2; j_call: TRBJ2-1; cdr3_aa: CASSLTGHEQFF; cdr3_nt: TGTGCCAGCAGCCTTACCGGGCATGAGCAGTTCTTC
clone_size: few; d_call: TRBD2; v_call: TRBV7-9; j_call: TRBJ2-3; cdr3_aa: CASSFGLALNLSTDTQYF; cdr3_nt: TGTGCCAGCAGCTTCGGACTAGCGCTCAACCTCAGCACAGATACGCAGTATTTT
clone_size: -; d_call: -; v_call: TRBV5-6; j_call: TRBJ2-1; cdr3_aa: CASSSTAGGTYNEQFF; cdr3_nt: TGTGCCAGCAGCTCGACCGCAGGCGGGACCTACAATGAGCAGTTCTTC
clone_size: -; d_call: TRBD2; v_call: TRBV2; j_call: TRBJ2-4; cdr3_aa: CASSPLAGGRYF; cdr3_nt: TGTGCCAGCAGTCCATTAGCGGGGGGGCGGTACTTC
clone_size: -; d_call: -; v_call: TRBV27; j_call: TRBJ1-5; cdr3_aa: CASSSFSSGGNQPQHF; cdr3_nt: TGTGCCAGCAGTTCATTCTCCTCAGGGGGCAATCAGCCCCAGCATTTT
clone_size: -; d_call: TRBD2; v_call: TRBV5-1; j_call: TRBJ2-3; cdr3_aa: CASLGAGSTDTQYF; cdr3_nt: TGCGCCAGCCTTGGAGCGGGAAGCACAGATACGCAGTATTTT
clone_size: -; d_call: -; v_call: TRBV5-6; j_call: TRBJ2-1; cdr3_aa: CASSLGPYEQFF; cdr3_nt: TGTGCCAGCAGCTTGGGTCCCTACGAGCAGTTCTTC
clone_size: -; d_call: TRBD1; v_call: TRBV20-1; j_call: TRBJ1-1; cdr3_aa: CSARDLEGADTEAFF; cdr3_nt: TGCAGTGCTAGAGATCTTGAGGGGGCGGACACTGAAGCTTTCTTT
clone_size: -; d_call: -; v_call: TRBV25-1; j_call: TRBJ2-5; cdr3_aa: CASSEGGRKETQYF; cdr3_nt: TGTGCCAGCAGTGAGGGGGGCAGGAAAGAGACCCAGTACTTC